Below are 18 T cell receptor beta chains sequenced from a single sample in a study of cytomegalovirus exposure and HLA in healthy donors. Primers included in the PCR were 60 Vbeta and 13 Jbeta primers. Here immunoSEQ multiplex PCR was the method, and the copy in TCRdb shows in-frame clones only, minus some. The sample records nearly 100,000 clones, approximately 76% being singletons. Sequencing was done on a sample of PBMCs. The receptor set was obtained from a woman aged 55-70 years in good health and CMV-seropositive.

The chain employs TRBV6-1 and TRBJ1-2; D call uncertain. This CDR3 spans 13 amino acids. The V gene lost 1 base and the J gene lost 0 bases, with 3 bases spanning the gap. In germline, CDR1 is MNHNS, CDR2 SASEGT. This chain's CDR3 is CASSEVSNYGYTF. The CDR3 DNA sequence: TGTGCCAGCAGTGAAGTCTCTAACTATGGCTACACCTTC.

The rearrangement links TRBV11-2 to TRBJ2-7; 9 bases match TRBD1. V dropped 5 bases and J dropped 3; count of bases not matched to a gene: 11. The CDR3 runs 16 residues. Germline CDR1 SGHAT, CDR2 FQNNGV. The CDR3 loop reads CASSPLKRTGDYEQYF. Written as DNA, the CDR3 is TGTGCCAGCAGCCCCTTGAAACGGACAGGGGACTACGAGCAGTACTTC.

This clone was picked up one time. This chain connects TRBV2 to TRBJ1-5; D may be TRBD1 (6 bases). Germline V CDR1 and CDR2: SNHLY, FYNNEI. The CDR3 extends over 15 amino acids. Trimming stripped 4 bases from V and 0 bases from J, with 10 bases between. The DNA for the CDR3 is TGTGCCAGCAGTGGGACAGCAGATAGCAATCAGCCCCAGCATTTT. This encodes CASSGTADSNQPQHF.

This chain uses TRBV4-1 with TRBJ2-5; 9 positions agree with TRBD2. The J call is in doubt because the DNA end fits TRBJ2-7 better. Per the germline V gene, CDR1 is MGHRA and CDR2 is YSYEKL. CDR3 length equals 13 residues. CDR3: CASNSGRGYEQYF. The CDR3, as DNA: TGCGCCAGCAATAGCGGGAGAGGGTACGAGCAGTACTTC.

V is TRBV30 and J is TRBJ2-5, with TRBD2 as a possible D gene (6 bases). Trimming shortened V by 0 bases and J by 5 bases, and 7 bases separated the two germline ends. The CDR3 extends over 12 amino acids. In germline, CDR1 is GTSNPN, CDR2 SVGIG (reference sequence). The CDR3 nucleotides are TGTGCCTGGAGTGTACGGGGGGAGACCCAGTACTTC. It is translated as CAWSVRGETQYF.

The rearrangement uses TRBV30 and TRBJ1-5; TRBD1 might be the D (5 bases). The ends were cut back, 2 bases at V and 6 bases at J, with 11 bases in the middle. Germline loops: CDR1 GTSNPN, CDR2 SVGIG (reference sequence). The CDR3 is 13 residues long. The CDR3 sequence is CAWSTGEGQPQHF. In nucleotides, the CDR3 is TGTGCCTGGAGTACGGGGGAGGGTCAGCCCCAGCATTTT.

The chain is built from TRBV28 and TRBJ2-5; D ambiguous. The J call is doubtful: the DNA matches TRBJ2-7 better. The CDR3 length is 12 residues. Germline assignment: CDR1 MDHEN and CDR2 SYDVKM. The CDR3 is CASSRPSYEQYF. Written as DNA, the CDR3 is TGTGCCAGCAGCCGCCCCTCCTACGAGCAGTACTTC.

The V and J genes are TRBV9 and TRBJ2-7, with 11 positions matching TRBD1. After removal of 4 bases from V and 6 bases from J, the junction contained 9 bases not matched to a gene. The CDR3 runs 15 residues. Germline loops: CDR1 SGDLS, CDR2 YYNGEE. The CDR3 region has the DNA TGTGCCAGCAGCACCCGGACAGGGGGCTCAGGCGAGCAGTACTTC. It translates to CASSTRTGGSGEQYF.

The chain has TRBV28 and TRBJ1-5, with TRBD1 matching 8 bases. The germline gives CDR1 MDHEN, CDR2 SYDVKM. This CDR3 has 16 residues. Unmatched junction bases numbered 8, after V lost 6 bases and J lost 1 base. DNA of the CDR3: TGTGCCAGCAGCAACCAGGGGGCCGGGAGCAATCAGCCCCAGCATTTT. Its protein is CASSNQGAGSNQPQHF.

CDR3 sequence: CSVEVRGVGVDEQYF. The DNA of the CDR3 is TGCAGCGTTGAAGTCCGTGGAGTAGGAGTAGACGAGCAGTACTTC. The V gene is TRBV29-1, the J gene TRBJ2-7; D is unclear. Germline CDR1 SQVTM, CDR2 ANQGSEA. V lost 1 base to trimming and J lost 5 bases, with 18 bases between them. This CDR3 has 15 amino acids.

The rearrangement links TRBV10-3 to TRBJ2-6; no firm D call. The CDR3 is made up of 15 amino acids. The V and J ends lost 3 bases and 0 bases respectively, with 6 bases between them. Per germline, CDR1 ENHRY and CDR2 SYGVKD. The CDR3 region is CAISDGFSGANVLTF. The CDR3 DNA follows: TGTGCCATCAGTGATGGCTTCTCTGGGGCCAACGTCCTGACTTTC.

The chain couples TRBV27 to TRBJ2-7, with D perhaps TRBD1 (6 bases). This CDR3 has 14 residues. The germline CDR1 and CDR2 sequences are MNHEY and SMNVEV (reference sequence). V dropped 6 bases and J dropped 4 bases, with 16 bases sitting between them. CDR3 DNA: TGTGCCAGCAGCCTGAGGATAGGGGGTTACGAGCAGTACTTC. It codes for CASSLRIGGYEQYF.

The gene calls are TRBV5-6 and TRBJ2-1; TRBD2 matches 11 bases. Germline V gene lookup returns CDR1 SGHDT and CDR2 YYEEEE. The CDR3 length is 14 residues. J lost 7 bases, V lost 3 bases, and 3 bases had no gene match. CDR3 nucleotides: TGTGCCAGCAGCTGGACTAGCGGGCGTAATGAGCAGTTCTTC. Residues: CASSWTSGRNEQFF. Together with reference TRBV5-6 and TRBJ2-1, the CDR3 gives the full variable domain: DAGVTQSPTHLIKTRGQQVTLRCSPKSGHDTVSWYQQALGQGPQFIFQYYEEEERQRGNFPDRFSGHQFPNYSSELNVNALLLGDSALYLCASSWTSGRNEQFFGPGTRLTVL.

The CDR3 DNA reads TGCGCCAGCAGCCGCGGAGGGGCAGGGCGGACAGATACGCAGTATTTT. This gives the protein CASSRGGAGRTDTQYF. The genes are TRBV4-1 and TRBJ2-3; D is possibly TRBD2 (6 bases). The V and J ends lost 4 bases and 3 bases respectively, with 17 bases between them. CDR1 is MGHRA, CDR2 YSYEKL, per germline. The CDR3 spans 16 residues.

As to this clone: Within the sample, other DNA sequences also encode this same CDR3. This chain uses TRBV2 with TRBJ2-1; D is possibly TRBD2 (5 bases). Per the germline V gene, CDR1 is SNHLY and CDR2 is FYNNEI. V gave up 7 bases and J gave up 7 bases, with 8 bases separating them. This CDR3 region has 11 residues. Written as DNA, the CDR3 is TGTGCCAGCACGGGATTGAATGAGCAGTTCTTC. This gives the protein CASTGLNEQFF.

The chain has TRBV27 and TRBJ1-5; the D is unclear. This CDR3 spans 14 amino acids. V lost 6 bases and J 6 bases, leaving 15 bases between the germline ends. Germline CDR1 is MNHEY and CDR2 is SMNVEV (reference sequence). DNA for the CDR3: TGTGCCAGCAGAGGACCGGGGAGTAGTCAGCCCCAGCATTTT. It translates to CASRGPGSSQPQHF.

The chain joins TRBV20-1 to TRBJ1-1; the D gene is possibly TRBD1 (6 bases). Germline-derived CDR1 and CDR2 are DFQATT and SNEGSKA (reference sequence). The CDR3 extends over 10 amino acids. V was shortened by 3 bases and J by 11 bases, with 10 bases between the two germline ends. The CDR3 coding sequence is TGCAGTGCTAGTAACAGGGAGGCTTTCTTT. Amino acids: CSASNREAFF.

V usage is TRBV4-2 and J usage is TRBJ2-3, with D tentatively TRBD1 (6 bases). CDR3 length equals 15 residues. Germline CDR1 LGHNA, CDR2 YNFKEQ. V dropped 0 bases and J dropped 1 base, with 8 bases sitting between them. The CDR3 bases are TGTGCCAGCAGCCAAGATGGGGGCGGCACAGATACGCAGTATTTT. Encoded protein: CASSQDGGGTDTQYF.